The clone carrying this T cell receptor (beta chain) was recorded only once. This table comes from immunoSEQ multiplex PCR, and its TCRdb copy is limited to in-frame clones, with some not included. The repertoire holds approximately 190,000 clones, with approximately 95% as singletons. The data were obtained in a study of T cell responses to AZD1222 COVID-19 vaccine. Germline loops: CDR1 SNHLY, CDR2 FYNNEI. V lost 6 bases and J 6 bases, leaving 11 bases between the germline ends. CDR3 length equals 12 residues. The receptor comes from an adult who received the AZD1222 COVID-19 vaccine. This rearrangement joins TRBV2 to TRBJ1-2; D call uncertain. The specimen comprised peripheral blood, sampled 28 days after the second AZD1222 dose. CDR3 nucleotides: TGTGCCAGCAGGAGTCAGGTACATGGCTACACCTTC. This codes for CASRSQVHGYTF.